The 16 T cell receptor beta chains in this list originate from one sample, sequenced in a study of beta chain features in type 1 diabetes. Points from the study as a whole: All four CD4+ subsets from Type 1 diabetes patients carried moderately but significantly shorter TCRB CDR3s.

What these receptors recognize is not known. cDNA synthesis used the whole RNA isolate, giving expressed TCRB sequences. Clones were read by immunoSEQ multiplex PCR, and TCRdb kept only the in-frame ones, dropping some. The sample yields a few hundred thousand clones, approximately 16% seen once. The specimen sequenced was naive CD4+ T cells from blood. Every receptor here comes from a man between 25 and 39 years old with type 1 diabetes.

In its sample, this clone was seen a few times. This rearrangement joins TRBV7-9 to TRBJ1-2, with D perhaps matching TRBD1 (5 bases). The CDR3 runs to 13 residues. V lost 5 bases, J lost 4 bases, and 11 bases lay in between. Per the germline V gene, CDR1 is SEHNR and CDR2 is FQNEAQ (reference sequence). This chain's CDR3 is CASSGQSAYGYTF. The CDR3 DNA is TGTGCCAGCAGCGGACAATCGGCCTATGGCTACACCTTC.

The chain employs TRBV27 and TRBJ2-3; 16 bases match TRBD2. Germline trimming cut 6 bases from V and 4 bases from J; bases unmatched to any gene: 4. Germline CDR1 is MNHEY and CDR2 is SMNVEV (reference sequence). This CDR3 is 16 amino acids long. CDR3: CASRGLAGGKPDTQYF. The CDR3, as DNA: TGTGCCAGCAGGGGACTAGCGGGAGGGAAGCCAGATACGCAGTATTTT.

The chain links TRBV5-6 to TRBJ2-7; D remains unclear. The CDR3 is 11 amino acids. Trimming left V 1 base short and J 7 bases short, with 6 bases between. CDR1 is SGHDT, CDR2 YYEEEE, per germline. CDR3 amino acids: CASSLQGEQYF. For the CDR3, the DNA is TGTGCCAGCAGCTTGCAAGGGGAGCAGTACTTC.

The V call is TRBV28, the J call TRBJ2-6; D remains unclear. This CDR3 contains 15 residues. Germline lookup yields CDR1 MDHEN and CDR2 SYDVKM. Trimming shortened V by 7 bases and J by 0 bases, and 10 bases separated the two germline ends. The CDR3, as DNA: TGTGCCAGCAATCCGGGCAGCTCTGGGGCCAACGTCCTGACTTTC. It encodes CASNPGSSGANVLTF.

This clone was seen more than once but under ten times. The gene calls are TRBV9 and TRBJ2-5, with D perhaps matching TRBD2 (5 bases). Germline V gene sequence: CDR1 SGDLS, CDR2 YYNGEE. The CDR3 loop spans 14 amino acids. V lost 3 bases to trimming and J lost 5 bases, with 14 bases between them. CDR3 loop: CASSALGGYETQYF. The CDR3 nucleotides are TGTGCCAGCAGCGCACTAGGAGGATACGAGACCCAGTACTTC.

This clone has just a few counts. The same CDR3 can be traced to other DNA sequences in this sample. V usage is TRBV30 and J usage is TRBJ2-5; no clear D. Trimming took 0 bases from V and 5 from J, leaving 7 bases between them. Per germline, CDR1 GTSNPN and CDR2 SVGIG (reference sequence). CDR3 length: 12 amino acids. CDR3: CAWSVSLETQYF. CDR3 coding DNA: TGTGCCTGGAGTGTATCCCTTGAGACCCAGTACTTC.

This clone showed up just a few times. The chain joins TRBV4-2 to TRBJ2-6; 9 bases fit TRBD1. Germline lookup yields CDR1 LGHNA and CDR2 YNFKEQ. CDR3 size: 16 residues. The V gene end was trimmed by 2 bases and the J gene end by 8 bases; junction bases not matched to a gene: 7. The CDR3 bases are TGTGCCAGCAGCCAACCGGGACAGGGCCTCCCCAACGTCCTGACTTTC. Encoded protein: CASSQPGQGLPNVLTF.

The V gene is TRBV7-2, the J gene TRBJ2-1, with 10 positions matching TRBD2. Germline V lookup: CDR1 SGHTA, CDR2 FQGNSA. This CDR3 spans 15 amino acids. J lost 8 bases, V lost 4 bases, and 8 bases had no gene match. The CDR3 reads CASSSLAGVYDEQFF. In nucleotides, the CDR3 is TGTGCCAGCAGCTCCCTAGCGGGAGTGTATGATGAGCAGTTCTTC.

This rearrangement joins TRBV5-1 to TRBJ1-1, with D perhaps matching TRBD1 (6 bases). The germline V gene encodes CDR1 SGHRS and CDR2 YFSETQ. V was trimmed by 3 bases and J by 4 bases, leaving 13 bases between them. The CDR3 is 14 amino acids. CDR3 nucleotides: TGCGCCAGCAGCTGGGACATCTCCGGCACTGAAGCTTTCTTT. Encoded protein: CASSWDISGTEAFF.

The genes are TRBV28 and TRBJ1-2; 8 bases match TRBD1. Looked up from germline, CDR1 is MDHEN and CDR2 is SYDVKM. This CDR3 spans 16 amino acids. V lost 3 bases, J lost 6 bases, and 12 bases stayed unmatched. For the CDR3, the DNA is TGTGCCAGCAGTTTCGGGACAGGATATAACAGCAATGGCTACACCTTC. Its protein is CASSFGTGYNSNGYTF.

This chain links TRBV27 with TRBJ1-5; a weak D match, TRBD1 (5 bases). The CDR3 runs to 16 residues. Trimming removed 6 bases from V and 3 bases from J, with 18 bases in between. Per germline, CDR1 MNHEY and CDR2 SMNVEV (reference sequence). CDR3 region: CASRPDGTVLNQPQHF. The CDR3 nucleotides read TGTGCCAGCAGACCGGACGGGACGGTCCTCAATCAGCCCCAGCATTTT.

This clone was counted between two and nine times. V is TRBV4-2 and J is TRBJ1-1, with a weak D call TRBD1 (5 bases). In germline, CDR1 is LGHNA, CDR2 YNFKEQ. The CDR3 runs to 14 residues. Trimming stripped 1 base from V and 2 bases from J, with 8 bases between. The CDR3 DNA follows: TGTGCCAGCAGCCAAGGCCAGGGCAACACTGAAGCTTTCTTT. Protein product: CASSQGQGNTEAFF.

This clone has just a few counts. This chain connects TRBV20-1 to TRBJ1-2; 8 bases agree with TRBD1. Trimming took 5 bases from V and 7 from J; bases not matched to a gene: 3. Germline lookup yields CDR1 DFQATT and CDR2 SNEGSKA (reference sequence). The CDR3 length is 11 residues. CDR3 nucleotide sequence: TGCAGTGCTCCAGGGGGCAGTGGCTACACCTTC. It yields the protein CSAPGGSGYTF.

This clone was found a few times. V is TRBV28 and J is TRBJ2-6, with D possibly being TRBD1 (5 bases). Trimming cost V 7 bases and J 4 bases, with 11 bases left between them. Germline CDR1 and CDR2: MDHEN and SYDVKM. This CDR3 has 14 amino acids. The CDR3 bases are TGTGCCAGCAAGGACATATCGGGGGCCAACGTCCTGACTTTC. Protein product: CASKDISGANVLTF.

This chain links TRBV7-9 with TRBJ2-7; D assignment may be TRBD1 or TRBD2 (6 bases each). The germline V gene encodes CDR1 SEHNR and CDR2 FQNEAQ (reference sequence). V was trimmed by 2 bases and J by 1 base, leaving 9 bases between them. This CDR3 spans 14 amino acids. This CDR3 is CASSLSGASYEQYF. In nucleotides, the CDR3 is TGTGCCAGCAGCTTATCGGGGGCTTCCTACGAGCAGTACTTC. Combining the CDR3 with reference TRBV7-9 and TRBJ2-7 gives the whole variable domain DTGVSQNPRHKITKRGQNVTFRCDPISEHNRLYWYRQTLGQGPEFLTYFQNEAQLEKSRLLSDRFSAERPKGSFSTLEIQRTEQGDSAMYLCASSLSGASYEQYFGPGTRLTVT.

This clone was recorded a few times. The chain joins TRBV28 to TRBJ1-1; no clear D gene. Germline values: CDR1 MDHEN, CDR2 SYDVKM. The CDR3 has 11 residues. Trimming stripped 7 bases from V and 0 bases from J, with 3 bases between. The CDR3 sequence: CASTVNTEAFF. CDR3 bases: TGTGCCAGCACGGTGAACACTGAAGCTTTCTTT.